Following are 2 T cell receptor beta chains from one sample sequenced in a study of cytomegalovirus exposure and HLA in healthy donors. The PCR was carried out with 60 Vbeta primers and 13 Jbeta primers. This table comes from immunoSEQ multiplex PCR, and its TCRdb copy is limited to in-frame clones, with some not included. The table lists 140,000 or so clones, roughly a tenth of them singletons. The sample consisted of PBMCs. Every receptor here comes from a male donor in good health and CMV-seronegative.

The V gene is TRBV4-3, the J gene TRBJ2-1; 11 positions agree with TRBD2. This CDR3 spans 17 amino acids. The J segment lost 8 bases and the V segment lost 0 bases, leaving 9 bases of the junction unmatched. In germline, CDR1 is LGHNA, CDR2 YSLEER. This CDR3 reads CASSQDRPSGGKDEQFF. The CDR3 nucleotides read TGCGCCAGCAGCCAAGATAGGCCTAGCGGGGGGAAGGATGAGCAGTTCTTC.

This rearrangement joins TRBV25-1 to TRBJ1-1; no definite D call. Germline lookup yields CDR1 MGHDK and CDR2 SYGVNS. CDR3 length: 13 residues. Trimming left V 6 bases short and J 0 bases short, with 8 bases between. The CDR3 is CASRGTLNTEAFF. CDR3 coding DNA: TGTGCCAGCAGGGGCACATTGAACACTGAAGCTTTCTTT. The full variable domain, completed using reference TRBV25-1 and TRBJ1-1, is EADIYQTPRYLVIGTGKKITLECSQTMGHDKMYWYQQDPGMELHLIHYSYGVNSTEKGDLSSESTVSRIRTEHFPLTLESARPSHTSQYLCASRGTLNTEAFFGQGTRLTVV.